Listed here are 20 T cell receptor beta chains from one sample, sequenced in a study of TIL therapy for anti-PD-1-resistant metastatic lung cancer. Time point meaning: pre-treatment sample, taken before nivolumab and TIL therapy. Sequencing used immunoSEQ v3. Measured with immunoSEQ multiplex PCR; TCRdb has only the in-frame clones, and not every one. The profile covers around 30,000 clones, with about 70% appearing a single time and under 3.5% taken by the ten largest. Here the sequenced sample was blood, taken at baseline. The receptors originated from a woman aged 30 to 85 with non-small cell lung cancer.

The sample holds one count of this clone. The gene calls are TRBV29-1 and TRBJ2-1, with no clear D. The germline V gene encodes CDR1 SQVTM and CDR2 ANQGSEA. Trimming took 4 bases from V and 1 from J, leaving 8 bases between them. This CDR3 is built from 13 residues. The CDR3 loop is CSVGTRSYNEQFF. DNA for the CDR3: TGCAGCGTTGGGACGAGATCCTACAATGAGCAGTTCTTC.

The rearrangement joins TRBV19 to TRBJ1-6, with a tentative D call TRBD1 (5 bases). Germline loops: CDR1 LNHDA, CDR2 SQIVND (reference sequence). The CDR3 length is 14 residues. The germline V and J ends were trimmed by 6 bases and 8 bases, with 14 bases remaining between them. The CDR3 is CASSPVQGHSPLHF. The CDR3 bases are TGTGCCAGTAGCCCTGTCCAGGGCCATTCACCCCTCCACTTT. Full variable domain (outside the CDR3, taken from reference TRBV19 and TRBJ1-6): DGGITQSPKYLFRKEGQNVTLSCEQNLNHDAMYWYRQDPGQGLRLIYYSQIVNDFQKGDIAEGYSVSREKKESFPLTVTSAQKNPTAFYLCASSPVQGHSPLHFGNGTRLTVT.

The chain recombines TRBV30 with TRBJ2-4; 7 bases are a match to TRBD2. Germline-derived CDR1 and CDR2 are GTSNPN and SVGIG (reference sequence). This CDR3 is 14 amino acids long. V dropped 8 bases and J dropped 7; count of bases not matched to a gene: 14. CDR3 nucleotides: TGTGCCAGCCCGGGTGGGAGGGCCGGTAACATTCAGTACTTC. Translated: CASPGGRAGNIQYF. Combining the CDR3 with reference TRBV30 and TRBJ2-4 gives the whole variable domain SQTIHQWPATLVQPVGSPLSLECTVEGTSNPNLYWYRQAAGRGLQLLFYSVGIGQISSEVPQNLSASRPQDRQFILSSKKLLLSDSGFYLCASPGGRAGNIQYFGAGTRLSVL.

The chain couples TRBV6-1 to TRBJ2-5; the D gene is possibly TRBD2 (5 bases). V was shortened by 2 bases and J by 7 bases, with 11 bases between the two germline ends. This CDR3 contains 13 residues. Germline lookup yields CDR1 MNHNS and CDR2 SASEGT. The CDR3 DNA reads as TGTGCCAGCAGTGAATCTGGCCGGGGGACCCAGTACTTC. This gives the protein CASSESGRGTQYF.

This clone occurred once. The genes are TRBV13 and TRBJ2-7; 10 bases map to TRBD1. The CDR3 is made up of 13 amino acids. The germline gives CDR1 PRHDT, CDR2 FYEKMQ (reference sequence). V lost 5 bases to trimming and J lost 7 bases; unmatched junction nucleotides: 5. Written as DNA, the CDR3 is TGTGCCAGCAGCGGGGACAGGGGCTATGAGCAGTACTTC. Translated, it gives CASSGDRGYEQYF. Variable domain in full (rest from reference TRBV13 and TRBJ2-7): AAGVIQSPRHLIKEKRETATLKCYPIPRHDTVYWYQQGPGQDPQFLISFYEKMQSDKGSIPDRFSAQQFSDYHSELNMSSLELGDSALYFCASSGDRGYEQYFGPGTRLTVT.

This rearrangement joins TRBV15 to TRBJ2-5; TRBD1 might be the D (6 bases). The CDR3 has 15 residues. Germline CDR1 is LNHNV and CDR2 is YYDKDF (reference sequence). Trimming removed 0 bases from V and 1 base from J, with 9 bases in between. The CDR3 loop is CATSRDGQSQETQYF. Written as DNA, the CDR3 is TGTGCCACCAGCAGAGATGGACAGTCCCAAGAGACCCAGTACTTC. Full variable domain (missing parts from reference TRBV15 and TRBJ2-5): DAMVIQNPRYQVTQFGKPVTLSCSQTLNHNVMYWYQQKSSQAPKLLFHYYDKDFNNEADTPDNFQSRRPNTSFCFLDIRSPGLGDTAMYLCATSRDGQSQETQYFGPGTRLLVL.

This clone was detected a few times. The genes are TRBV2 and TRBJ2-7, with TRBD2 as a possible D gene (6 bases). Looked up from germline, CDR1 is SNHLY and CDR2 is FYNNEI. This CDR3 contains 12 residues. V lost 7 bases and J lost 3, with 10 bases in between. CDR3 loop: CASNIADYEQYF. CDR3 DNA sequence: TGTGCCAGCAACATAGCGGACTACGAGCAGTACTTC. The variable domain in full, completed from reference TRBV2 and TRBJ2-7, reads EPEVTQTPSHQVTQMGQEVILRCVPISNHLYFYWYRQILGQKVEFLVSFYNNEISEKSEIFDDQFSVERPDGSNFTLKIRSTKLEDSAMYFCASNIADYEQYFGPGTRLTVT.

This chain connects TRBV19 to TRBJ2-7; D might be TRBD1 (6 bases). The CDR3 spans 13 residues. Germline CDR1 reads LNHDA; CDR2 reads SQIVND (reference sequence). The germline V and J ends were trimmed by 6 bases and 4 bases, with 13 bases remaining between them. DNA for the CDR3: TGTGCCAGTAGGGAGACAGGCGGGTACGAGCAGTACTTC. This encodes CASRETGGYEQYF.

V usage is TRBV14 and J usage is TRBJ2-2; 9 nucleotides agree with TRBD2. Germline V lookup: CDR1 SGHDN, CDR2 FVKESK. V shed 5 bases, J shed 6 bases, and the junction held 7 bases outside the gene matches. This CDR3 spans 15 amino acids. CDR3 nucleotide sequence: TGTGCCAGCAGCTATGCCGGGACTAGCCCCGGGGAGCTGTTTTTT. Protein product: CASSYAGTSPGELFF.

The chain uses TRBV11-2 and TRBJ2-1; a weak D match, TRBD2 (5 bases). V lost 2 bases to trimming and J lost 8 bases, with 10 bases between them. Germline V gene sequence: CDR1 SGHAT, CDR2 FQNNGV. The CDR3 totals 13 residues. CDR3 residues: CASSLKRRDEQFF. In DNA, the CDR3 is TGTGCCAGCAGCTTAAAGAGGCGGGATGAGCAGTTCTTC.

The V call is TRBV11-3, the J call TRBJ2-1; D uncertain. The germline V gene has CDR1 SGHNT and CDR2 YENEEA. The CDR3 runs to 13 residues. With 2 bases removed from V and 9 bases from J, the gap between germline ends came to 11 bases. The CDR3 bases are TGTGCCAGCAGCTTAAACTGGAAGACTGAGCAGTTCTTC. This translates into CASSLNWKTEQFF. Based on the CDR3 plus reference TRBV11-3 and TRBJ2-1, the full variable domain is EAGVVQSPRYKIIEKKQPVAFWCNPISGHNTLYWYLQNLGQGPELLIRYENEEAVDDSQLPKDRFSAERLKGVDSTLKIQPAELGDSAVYLCASSLNWKTEQFFGPGTRLTVL.

The chain couples TRBV14 to TRBJ2-1; the match to TRBD2 covers 7 bases. Germline assignment: CDR1 SGHDN and CDR2 FVKESK. Trimming removed 0 bases from V and 8 bases from J; junction bases left unmatched: 10. The CDR3 runs to 16 residues. Here the CDR3 DNA reads TGTGCCAGCAGCCAAGATATCCGGTGGCTAGCGGATGAGCAGTTCTTC. Its translation: CASSQDIRWLADEQFF.

The rearrangement uses TRBV30 and TRBJ1-4; maybe TRBD1 (5 bases). The germline V gene encodes CDR1 GTSNPN and CDR2 SVGIG (reference sequence). The CDR3 runs 15 residues. Trimming took off 0 bases at V and 2 bases at J, with 10 bases between the two ends. The CDR3 loop is CAWSVLRQTNEKLFF. The CDR3 nucleotides are TGTGCCTGGAGTGTTCTGAGACAGACTAATGAAAAACTGTTTTTT.

The chain couples TRBV6-5 to TRBJ2-2, with D perhaps matching TRBD1 (6 bases). The CDR3 runs 14 residues. The V and J ends lost 6 bases and 4 bases respectively, with 12 bases between them. CDR1 and CDR2 from the germline V gene are MNHEY and SVGAGI. CDR3 nucleotides: TGTGCCAGCAGCCAGGGGATAGTCACCGGGGAGCTGTTTTTT. Encoded protein: CASSQGIVTGELFF.

This rearrangement joins TRBV20-1 to TRBJ2-5, with no clear D. CDR1 and CDR2 from the germline V gene are DFQATT and SNEGSKA (reference sequence). This CDR3 region has 11 residues. V gave up 6 bases and J gave up 4 bases, with 9 bases separating them. The CDR3 DNA sequence: TGCAGTGCGAGATACAGAGAGACCCAGTACTTC. It specifies CSARYRETQYF.

V is TRBV7-9 and J is TRBJ1-2; no reliable D call. Germline assignment: CDR1 SEHNR and CDR2 FQNEAQ (reference sequence). Trimming removed 5 bases at V and 2 bases at J, with 12 bases between. CDR3 length equals 14 residues. This chain's CDR3 is CASSPSAENYGYTF. The CDR3 nucleotides are TGTGCCAGCAGCCCATCCGCGGAAAACTATGGCTACACCTTC.

J is TRBJ2-3 and V is TRBV2, with 10 bases identical to TRBD1. The CDR3 is 16 amino acids. V shed 5 bases and J 6 bases; nucleotides not matched to a gene: 11. Germline V lookup: CDR1 SNHLY, CDR2 FYNNEI. This CDR3 reads CASSPRGQGRLDTQYF. For the CDR3, the DNA is TGTGCCAGCAGTCCCCGGGGACAGGGGCGTTTGGATACGCAGTATTTT.

The chain carries TRBV29-1 and TRBJ2-7; D gene uncertain. The CDR3 has 13 amino acids. V lost 0 bases, J lost 9 bases, and 15 bases lay in between. CDR1 and CDR2 (germline): SQVTM, ANQGSEA. Written as DNA, the CDR3 is TGCAGCGTTGAAGAGGGGATTGTCGATCGGCAGTACTTC. It translates to CSVEEGIVDRQYF.

The V call is TRBV15, the J call TRBJ2-7; either TRBD1 or TRBD2 may supply D (5 bases each). This CDR3 spans 15 amino acids. CDR1 is LNHNV, CDR2 YYDKDF, per germline (reference sequence). Trimming took 0 bases from V and 0 from J, leaving 9 bases between them. CDR3 sequence (DNA): TGTGCCACCAGCAGAGAGGGGGAACCCTCCTACGAGCAGTACTTC. It is translated as CATSREGEPSYEQYF.

J is TRBJ1-3 and V is TRBV2, with 9 bases fitting TRBD1. The CDR3 covers 17 residues. Germline-derived CDR1 and CDR2 are SNHLY and FYNNEI. The trim removed 5 bases at V and 2 bases at J, leaving 10 bases unmatched. In nucleotides, the CDR3 is TGTGCCAGCAGTTTACGACACGGGACAGGGACTGGAAACACCATATATTTT. It is translated as CASSLRHGTGTGNTIYF.